The rows below give T cell receptor beta chains drawn from one sample of a study of post-analysis software for immune sequencing data. TCRdb re-called the PCR reads through MiXCR, storing one row per CDR3 protein. Of around 770,000 distinct CDR3 sequences listed, around 45% were seen once; the top ten hold around 4.7%. Sequences were obtained from blood. Every receptor here comes from a girl aged 5-17 years with multiple sclerosis. Each CDR3 is given with its conserved first and last residue. Expanded clones are given a class, and other clones once, few, many or no size at all.

v_gene,j_gene,abundance,CDR3aa
TRBV29-1,TRBJ2-3,few,CSSAPGSETDTQYF
TRBV7-2,TRBJ2-1,-,CASSVGYRVRHEQFF
TRBV29-1,TRBJ2-4,-,CTTGGPEQYF
TRBV7-9,TRBJ2-7,few,CASSLGTGSTYEQYF
TRBV15,TRBJ2-3,-,CATSRDGQGTDTQYF
TRBV20-1,TRBJ2-1,few,CSARDPQTSGRAIPYNEQFF
TRBV6-2/TRBV6-3,TRBJ1-2,-,CASSYESGGNGDYGYTF
TRBV12-3/TRBV12-4,TRBJ2-5,-,CASSWQGGVLQETQYF
TRBV5-1,TRBJ2-5,-,CASSSTGRQETQYF
TRBV13,TRBJ2-5,-,CASSSRTGSETQYF
TRBV20-1,TRBJ1-2,-,CSARAPENYGYTF
TRBV6-1,TRBJ2-5,few,CASSEAGTGKPLQETQYF
TRBV4-3,TRBJ1-2,few,CASSQDYGTAEVYTF
TRBV29-1,-,-,CSVETSGGFYEQYF